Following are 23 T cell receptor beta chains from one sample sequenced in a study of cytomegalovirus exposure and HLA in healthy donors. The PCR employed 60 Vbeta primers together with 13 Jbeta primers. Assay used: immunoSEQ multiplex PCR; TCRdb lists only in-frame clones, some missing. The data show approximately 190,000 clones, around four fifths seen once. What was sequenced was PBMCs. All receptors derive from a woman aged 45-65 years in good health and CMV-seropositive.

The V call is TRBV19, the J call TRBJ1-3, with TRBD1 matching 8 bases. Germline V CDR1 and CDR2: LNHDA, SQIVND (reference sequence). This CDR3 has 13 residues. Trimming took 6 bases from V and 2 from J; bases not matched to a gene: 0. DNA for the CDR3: TGTGCCAGTAGACAGGGGGCTGGAAACACCATATATTTT. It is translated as CASRQGAGNTIYF.

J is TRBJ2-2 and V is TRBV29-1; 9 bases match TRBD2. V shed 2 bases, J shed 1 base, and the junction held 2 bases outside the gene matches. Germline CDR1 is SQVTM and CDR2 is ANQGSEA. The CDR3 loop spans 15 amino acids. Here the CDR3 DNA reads TGCAGCGTTGAACCTAGCGGGGTGAACACCGGGGAGCTGTTTTTT. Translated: CSVEPSGVNTGELFF.

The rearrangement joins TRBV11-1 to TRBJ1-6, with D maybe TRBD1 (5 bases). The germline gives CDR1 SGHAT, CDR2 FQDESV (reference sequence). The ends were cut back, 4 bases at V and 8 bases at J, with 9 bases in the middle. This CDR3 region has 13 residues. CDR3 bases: TGTGCCAGCAGCTCAGGGACTTATTCACCCCTCCACTTT. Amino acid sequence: CASSSGTYSPLHF.

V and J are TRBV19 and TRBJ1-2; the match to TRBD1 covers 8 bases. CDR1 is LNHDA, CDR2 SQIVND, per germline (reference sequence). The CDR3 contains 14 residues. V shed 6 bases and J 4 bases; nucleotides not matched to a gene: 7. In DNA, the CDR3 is TGTGCCAGTAGCAAATCCGGGACAGGCTATGGCTACACCTTC. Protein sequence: CASSKSGTGYGYTF.

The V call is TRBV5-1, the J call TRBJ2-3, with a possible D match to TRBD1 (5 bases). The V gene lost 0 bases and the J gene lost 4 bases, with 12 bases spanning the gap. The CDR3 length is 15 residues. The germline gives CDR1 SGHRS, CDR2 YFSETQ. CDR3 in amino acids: CASSLAGYPADTQYF. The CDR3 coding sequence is TGCGCCAGCAGCTTGGCAGGGTACCCGGCAGATACGCAGTATTTT.

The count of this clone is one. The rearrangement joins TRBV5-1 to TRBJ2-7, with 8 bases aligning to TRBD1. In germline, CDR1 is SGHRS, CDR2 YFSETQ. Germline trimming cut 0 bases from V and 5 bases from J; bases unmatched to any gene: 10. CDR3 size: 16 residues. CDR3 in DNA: TGCGCCAGCAGCTTGGGGGGGACGACAGGGGCGGACGAGCAGTACTTC. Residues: CASSLGGTTGADEQYF.

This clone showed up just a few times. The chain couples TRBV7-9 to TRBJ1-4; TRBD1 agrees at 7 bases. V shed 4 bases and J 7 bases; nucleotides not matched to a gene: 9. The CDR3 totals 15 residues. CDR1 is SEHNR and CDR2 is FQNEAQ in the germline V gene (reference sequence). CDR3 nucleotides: TGTGCCAGCAGCTCAGGCGGTGGGGACAGTGAAAAACTGTTTTTT. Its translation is CASSSGGGDSEKLFF.

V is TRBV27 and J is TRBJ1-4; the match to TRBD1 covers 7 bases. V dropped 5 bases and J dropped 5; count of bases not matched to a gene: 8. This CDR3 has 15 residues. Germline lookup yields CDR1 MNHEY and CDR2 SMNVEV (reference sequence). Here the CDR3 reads CASSRQGWENEKLFF. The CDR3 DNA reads TGTGCCAGCAGTAGACAGGGATGGGAGAATGAAAAACTGTTTTTT. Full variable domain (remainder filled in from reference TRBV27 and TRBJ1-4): EAQVTQNPRYLITVTGKKLTVTCSQNMNHEYMSWYRQDPGLGLRQIYYSMNVEVTDKGDVPEGYKVSRKEKRNFPLILESPSPNQTSLYFCASSRQGWENEKLFFGSGTQLSVL.

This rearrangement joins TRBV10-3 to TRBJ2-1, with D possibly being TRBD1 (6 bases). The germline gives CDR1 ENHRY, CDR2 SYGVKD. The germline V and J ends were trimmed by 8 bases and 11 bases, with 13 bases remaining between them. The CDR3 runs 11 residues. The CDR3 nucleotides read TGTGCCATCCGAGGCGACAGGCAGCAGTTCTTC. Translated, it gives CAIRGDRQQFF.

CDR3 residues: CSVLRGIRRGETEAFF. The CDR3 bases are TGCAGCGTACTAAGGGGGATTCGCAGGGGAGAGACTGAAGCTTTCTTT. The chain couples TRBV29-1 to TRBJ1-1, with D possibly matching TRBD1 (6 bases). Germline CDR1 is SQVTM and CDR2 is ANQGSEA. V gave up 6 bases and J gave up 5 bases, with 25 bases separating them. The CDR3 length is 16 residues.

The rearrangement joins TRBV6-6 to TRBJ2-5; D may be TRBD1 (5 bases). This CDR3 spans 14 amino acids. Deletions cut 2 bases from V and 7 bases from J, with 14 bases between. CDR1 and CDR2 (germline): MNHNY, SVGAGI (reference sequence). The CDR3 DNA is TGTGCCAGCAGTTACCAGGGCAGAGTGGGGACCCAGTACTTC. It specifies CASSYQGRVGTQYF.

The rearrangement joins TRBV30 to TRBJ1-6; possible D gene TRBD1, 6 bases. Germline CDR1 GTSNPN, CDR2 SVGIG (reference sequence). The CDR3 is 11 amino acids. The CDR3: CAYTQGSPLHF. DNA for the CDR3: TGTGCTTACACACAGGGTTCACCCCTCCACTTT.

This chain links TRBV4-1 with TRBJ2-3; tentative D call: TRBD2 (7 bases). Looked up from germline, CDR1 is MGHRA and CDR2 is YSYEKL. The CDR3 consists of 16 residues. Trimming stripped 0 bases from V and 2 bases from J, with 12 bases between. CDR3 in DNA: TGCGCCAGCAGCCAAGAAAACGGGGGGCCCACAGATACGCAGTATTTT. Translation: CASSQENGGPTDTQYF.

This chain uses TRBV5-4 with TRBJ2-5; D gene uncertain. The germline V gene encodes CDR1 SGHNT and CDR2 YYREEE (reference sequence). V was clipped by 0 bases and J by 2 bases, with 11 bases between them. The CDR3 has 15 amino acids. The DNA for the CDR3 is TGTGCCAGCAGCTTGGAGGCGGCGCGACAAGAGACCCAGTACTTC. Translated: CASSLEAARQETQYF.

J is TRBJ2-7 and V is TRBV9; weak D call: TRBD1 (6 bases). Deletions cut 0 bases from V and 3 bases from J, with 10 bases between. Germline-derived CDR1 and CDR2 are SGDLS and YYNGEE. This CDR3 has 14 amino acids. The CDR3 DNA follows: TGTGCCAGCAGCGTAGCAGGGGTGCTCTACGAGCAGTACTTC. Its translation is CASSVAGVLYEQYF.

The CDR3 spells CASSLGAGVRYEQFF. CDR3 DNA sequence: TGTGCCAGCAGCTTAGGAGCGGGGGTTCGGTATGAGCAGTTCTTC. This chain uses TRBV7-6 with TRBJ2-1; 8 bases match TRBD2. The CDR3 extends over 15 amino acids. Germline assignment: CDR1 SGHVS and CDR2 FNYEAQ. The V gene end was trimmed by 1 base and the J gene end by 8 bases; junction bases not matched to a gene: 7. Supplemented by reference TRBV7-6 and TRBJ2-1, the full variable domain reads GAGVSQSPRYKVTKRGQDVALRCDPISGHVSLYWYRQALGQGPEFLTYFNYEAQQDKSGLPNDRFSAERPEGSISTLTIQRTEQRDSAMYRCASSLGAGVRYEQFFGPGTRLTVL.

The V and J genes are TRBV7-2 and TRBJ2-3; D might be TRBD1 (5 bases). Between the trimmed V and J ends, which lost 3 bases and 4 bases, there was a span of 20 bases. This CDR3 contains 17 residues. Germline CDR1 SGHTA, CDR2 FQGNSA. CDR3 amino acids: CASSFHPPGGASDTQYF. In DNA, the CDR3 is TGTGCCAGCAGCTTTCACCCCCCAGGTGGGGCCTCAGATACGCAGTATTTT. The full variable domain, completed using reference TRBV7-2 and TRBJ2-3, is GAGVSQSPSNKVTEKGKDVELRCDPISGHTALYWYRQSLGQGLEFLIYFQGNSAPDKSGLPSDRFSAERTGGSVSTLTIQRTQQEDSAVYLCASSFHPPGGASDTQYFGPGTRLTVL.

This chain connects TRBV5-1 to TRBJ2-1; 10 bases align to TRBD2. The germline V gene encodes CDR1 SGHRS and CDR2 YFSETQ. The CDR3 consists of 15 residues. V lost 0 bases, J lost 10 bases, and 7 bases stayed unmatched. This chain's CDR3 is CASSLAPAGGMEQFF. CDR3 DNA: TGCGCCAGCAGCTTGGCCCCAGCGGGGGGGATGGAGCAGTTCTTC.

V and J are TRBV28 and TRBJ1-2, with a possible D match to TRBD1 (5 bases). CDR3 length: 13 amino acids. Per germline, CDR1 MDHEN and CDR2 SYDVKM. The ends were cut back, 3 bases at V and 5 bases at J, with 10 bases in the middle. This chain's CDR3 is CASSFPGKYGYTF. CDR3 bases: TGTGCCAGCAGTTTTCCAGGGAAGTATGGCTACACCTTC.

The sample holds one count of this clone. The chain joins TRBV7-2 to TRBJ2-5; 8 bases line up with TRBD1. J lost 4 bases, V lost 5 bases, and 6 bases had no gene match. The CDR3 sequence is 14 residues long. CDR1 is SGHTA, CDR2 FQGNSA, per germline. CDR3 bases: TGTGCCAGCAGCCCCCGGACAGGGAGAGAGACCCAGTACTTC. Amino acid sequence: CASSPRTGRETQYF.

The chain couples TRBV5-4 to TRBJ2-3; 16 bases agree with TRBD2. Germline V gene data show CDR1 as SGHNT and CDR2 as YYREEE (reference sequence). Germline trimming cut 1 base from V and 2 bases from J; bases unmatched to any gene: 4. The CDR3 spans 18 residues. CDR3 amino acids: CASSLLGTSGGVTDTQYF. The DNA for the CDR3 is TGTGCCAGCAGCTTGCTCGGGACTAGCGGGGGGGTCACAGATACGCAGTATTTT. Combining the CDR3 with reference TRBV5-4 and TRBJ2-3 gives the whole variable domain ETGVTQSPTHLIKTRGQQVTLRCSSQSGHNTVSWYQQALGQGPQFIFQYYREEENGRGNFPPRFSGLQFPNYSSELNVNALELDDSALYLCASSLLGTSGGVTDTQYFGPGTRLTVL.

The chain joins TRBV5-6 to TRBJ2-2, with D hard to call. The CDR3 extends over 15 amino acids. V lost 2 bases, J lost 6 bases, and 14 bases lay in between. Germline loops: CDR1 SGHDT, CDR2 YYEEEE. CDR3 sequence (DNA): TGTGCCAGCAGCTTCCGCCCTACAGAGCCCGGGGAGCTGTTTTTT. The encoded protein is CASSFRPTEPGELFF.

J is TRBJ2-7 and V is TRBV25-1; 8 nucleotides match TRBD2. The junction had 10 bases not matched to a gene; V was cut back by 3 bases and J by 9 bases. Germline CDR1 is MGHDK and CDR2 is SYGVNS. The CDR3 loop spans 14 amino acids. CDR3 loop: CASSEGGSGVGQYF. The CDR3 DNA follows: TGTGCCAGCAGTGAGGGGGGTAGCGGGGTCGGGCAGTACTTC.